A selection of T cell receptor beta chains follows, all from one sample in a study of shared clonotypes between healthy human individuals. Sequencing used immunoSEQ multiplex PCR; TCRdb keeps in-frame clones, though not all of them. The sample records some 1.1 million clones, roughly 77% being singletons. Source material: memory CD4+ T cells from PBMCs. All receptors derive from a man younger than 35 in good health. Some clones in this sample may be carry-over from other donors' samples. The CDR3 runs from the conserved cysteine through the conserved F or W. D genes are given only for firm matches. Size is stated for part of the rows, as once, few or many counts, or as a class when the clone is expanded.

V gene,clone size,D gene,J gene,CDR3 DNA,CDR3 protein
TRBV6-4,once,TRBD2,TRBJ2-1,TGTGCCAGCAGTACCTTAGCGGGAGGACACAATGAGCAGTTCTTC,CASSTLAGGHNEQFF
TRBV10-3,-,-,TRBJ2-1,TGTGCCATCAGTGAGTTGCCAAGGCGGGCGAGCTCCTACAATGAGCAGTTCTTC,CAISELPRRASSYNEQFF
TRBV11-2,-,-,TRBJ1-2,TGTGCCAGCAGCTTAGAAGGGGCGGCGGGCTATGGCTACACCTTC,CASSLEGAAGYGYTF
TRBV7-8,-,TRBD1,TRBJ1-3,TGTGCCAGCAGCTTGTCCACAGGGGGCAAGGGAAACACCATATATTTT,CASSLSTGGKGNTIYF
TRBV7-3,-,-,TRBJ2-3,TGTGCCAGCAGCTCGGAAACAGGGAGGACAGATACGCAGTATTTT,CASSSETGRTDTQYF
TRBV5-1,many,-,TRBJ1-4,TGCGCCAGCAGCTTGGGTGCTAGGACAGCTGAAAAACTGTTTTTT,CASSLGARTAEKLFF
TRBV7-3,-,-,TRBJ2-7,TGTGCCAGCAGCTTTCAGGTTAAGGACGAGCAGTACTTC,CASSFQVKDEQYF
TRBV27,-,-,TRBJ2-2,TGTGCCAGCAGTTTACGGTTATTGTCCGGGGAGCTGTTTTTT,CASSLRLLSGELFF
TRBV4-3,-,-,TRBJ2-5,TGCGCCAGCAGCCAAGATGGTCGGGTGGGGCAGGGGAAGACCCAGTACTTC,CASSQDGRVGQGKTQYF
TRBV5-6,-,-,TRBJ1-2,TGTGCCAGCAGCCAGGGACTGATTTATGGCTACACCTTC,CASSQGLIYGYTF
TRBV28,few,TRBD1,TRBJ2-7,TGTGCCAGCACCATGGACAGGGGGCGGAACGAGCAGTACTTC,CASTMDRGRNEQYF
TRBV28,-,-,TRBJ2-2,TGTGCCAGCACCACCGGAACCGCCGCCGGGGAGCTGTTTTTT,CASTTGTAAGELFF
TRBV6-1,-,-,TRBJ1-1,TGTGCCAGCAGAGAGGACCTAAGTGCTTTCTTT,CASREDLSAFF
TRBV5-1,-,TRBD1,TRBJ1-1,TGCGCCAGCAGCTTGGGGACAGGGCAGACTGAAGCTTTCTTT,CASSLGTGQTEAFF
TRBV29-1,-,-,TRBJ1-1,TGCAGCGCCAGGACAGTTGCCAACACTGAAGCTTTCTTT,CSARTVANTEAFF